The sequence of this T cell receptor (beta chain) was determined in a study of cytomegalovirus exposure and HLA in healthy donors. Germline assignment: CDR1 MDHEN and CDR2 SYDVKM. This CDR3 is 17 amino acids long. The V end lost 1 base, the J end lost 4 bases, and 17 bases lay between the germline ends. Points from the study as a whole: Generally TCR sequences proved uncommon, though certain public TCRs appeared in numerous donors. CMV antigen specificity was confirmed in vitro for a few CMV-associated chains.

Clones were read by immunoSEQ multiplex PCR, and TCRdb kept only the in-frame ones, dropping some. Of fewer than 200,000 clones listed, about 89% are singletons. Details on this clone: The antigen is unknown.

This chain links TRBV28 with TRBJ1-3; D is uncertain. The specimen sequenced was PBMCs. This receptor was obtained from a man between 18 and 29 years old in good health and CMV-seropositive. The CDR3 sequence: CASSLSPSHISGNTIYF. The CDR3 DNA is TGTGCCAGCAGTTTATCCCCGTCTCACATCTCCGGAAACACCATATATTTT. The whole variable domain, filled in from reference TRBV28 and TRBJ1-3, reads DVKVTQSSRYLVKRTGEKVFLECVQDMDHENMFWYRQDPGLGLRLIYFSYDVKMKEKGDIPEGYSVSREKKERFSLILESASTNQTSMYLCASSLSPSHISGNTIYFGEGSWLTVV.